This T cell receptor (beta chain) comes out of a study of regulatory and conventional T cells in RAG deficiency. Study findings and constraints: Treg unique TCR beta sequences were approximately 95-fold fewer in Omenn syndrome and CID/AS patients than controls. RAG-deficient patients showed markedly lower Shannon entropy and higher Simpson indices than control T-cell subsets. Omenn patients showed >85% Treg-Tconv overlap and shorter CDR3 lengths.

Worth noting for this clone: Antigen: not known.

The table came from immunoSEQ multiplex PCR; TCRdb's copy has only in-frame clones and leaves some out. The sample holds about 6,700 clones, almost 85% seen once. This CDR3 is 15 amino acids long. The germline CDR1 and CDR2 sequences are MNHEY and SMNVEV (reference sequence). Trimming took off 4 bases at V and 0 bases at J, with 7 bases between the two ends. The same data also contributed to another study, on regulatory T cells. That work adds: Primers: 52 TRBV forward and 13 TRBJ reverse. In patients, unique TRB V-J pairs were restricted and V/J usage skewed, especially in Tregs.

Sequences were obtained from CD8+ T cells sorted from blood. The J gene is TRBJ1-6, the V gene TRBV27; D gene uncertain. The receptor comes from a human donor in good health. CDR3 residues: CASSSPSSYNSPLHF. CDR3 in DNA: TGTGCCAGCAGTTCCCCGAGCTCCTATAATTCACCCCTCCACTTT.